Detailed here is one T cell receptor beta chain. What it recognizes is unknown. The sample's treatment: roughly 10-day PBMC culture with coronavirus spike peptide pools or control peptides (ViraFEST assay). These CD4+ T cells came from an unexposed donor, sampled before the COVID-19 pandemic (2011-2018). Looked up from germline, CDR1 is SGHTA and CDR2 is FQGNSA. Trimming shortened V by 0 bases and J by 7 bases, and 3 bases separated the two germline ends. This CDR3 comprises 12 residues. The sample comes from a study of vaccination and CD4 T cells after COVID-19. About the study: For each participant, vaccination comprised two doses of either the BNT162b2 or the mRNA-1273 vaccine. Overlapping peptides of the spike proteins of SARS-CoV-2, HCoV-NL63, HCoV-OC43 and HCoV-229E were used for cell stimulation. Each control culture was treated with a CEFX pool, an HIV-1 Nef pool, or no peptide.

Sequence data for DNA of cultured CD4+ T cells were generated by the Oncomine TCR Beta short-read assay. Investigators obtained genomic DNA by extraction from cultured CD4+ T cells. Using its own MiXCR run on the PCR reads, TCRdb lists one record per CDR3 protein. Of several thousand distinct CDR3 sequences in the sample, around 50% were seen once. This TCR came from a human donor in good health. The rearrangement links TRBV7-2 to TRBJ2-2; D not resolved. Sequences were obtained from CD4+ T cells from blood, cultured in vitro. In DNA form, the CDR3 reads TGTGCCAGCAGCTTAGCGAGCGGGGAGCTGTTTTTT. Amino acids: CASSLASGELFF. Full variable domain (remainder filled in from reference TRBV7-2 and TRBJ2-2): GAGVSQSPSNKVTEKGKDVELRCDPISGHTALYWYRQSLGQGLEFLIYFQGNSAPDKSGLPSDRFSAERTGGSVSTLTIQRTQQEDSAVYLCASSLASGELFFGEGSRLTVL.